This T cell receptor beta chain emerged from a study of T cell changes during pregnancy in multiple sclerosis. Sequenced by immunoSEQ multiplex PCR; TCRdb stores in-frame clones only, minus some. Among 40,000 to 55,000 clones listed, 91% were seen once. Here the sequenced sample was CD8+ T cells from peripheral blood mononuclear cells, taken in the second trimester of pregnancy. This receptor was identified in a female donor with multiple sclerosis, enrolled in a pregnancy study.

DNA for the CDR3: TGTGCCAGCAGCTTAGGTGGGGCGCCCAACTATGGCTACACCTTC. Protein product: CASSLGGAPNYGYTF. The chain is built from TRBV13 and TRBJ1-2; a weak D match, TRBD1 (5 bases). Trimming took off 0 bases at V and 2 bases at J, with 10 bases between the two ends. This CDR3 is built from 15 residues. From germline, CDR1 is PRHDT and CDR2 FYEKMQ (reference sequence).